The 5 T cell receptor beta chains presented below share a single source sample, sequenced in a study of OX40 agonist ivuxolimab in advanced cancers. TCRdb keeps only in-frame clones here, not all; method: immunoSEQ multiplex PCR. This table has some 99,000 clones, roughly 95% appearing once. The sample consisted of CD4+ or CD8+ T cells sorted from blood, taken in a trial of the OX40 agonist ivuxolimab. The receptors stem from an adult with an advanced solid tumor such as melanoma, head and neck, liver or kidney cancer.

The gene calls are TRBV5-1 and TRBJ2-3; D is perhaps TRBD1 (5 bases). Germline CDR1 and CDR2: SGHRS and YFSETQ. The CDR3 is made up of 12 amino acids. V lost 7 bases, J lost 2 bases, and 8 bases lay in between. For the CDR3, the DNA is TGCGCCAGCCGACAGACCACAGATACGCAGTATTTT. Residues: CASRQTTDTQYF. The full variable domain, completed using reference TRBV5-1 and TRBJ2-3, is KAGVTQTPRYLIKTRGQQVTLSCSPISGHRSVSWYQQTPGQGLQFLFEYFSETQRNKGNFPGRFSGRQFSNSRSEMNVSTLELGDSALYLCASRQTTDTQYFGPGTRLTVL.

V and J are TRBV5-4 and TRBJ2-1; 16 nucleotides align to TRBD2. Looked up from germline, CDR1 is SGHNT and CDR2 is YYREEE (reference sequence). The CDR3 has 18 amino acids. V lost 3 bases, J lost 3 bases, and 6 bases stayed unmatched. CDR3 region: CASSSGTSGRADYNEQFF. The CDR3 nucleotides are TGTGCCAGCAGCTCAGGGACTAGCGGGAGGGCCGACTACAATGAGCAGTTCTTC. The full variable domain, completed using reference TRBV5-4 and TRBJ2-1, is ETGVTQSPTHLIKTRGQQVTLRCSSQSGHNTVSWYQQALGQGPQFIFQYYREEENGRGNFPPRFSGLQFPNYSSELNVNALELDDSALYLCASSSGTSGRADYNEQFFGPGTRLTVL.

This sequence joins TRBV11-3 and TRBJ2-2; no clear D gene. Germline V CDR1 and CDR2: SGHNT, YENEEA. V was cut by 2 bases and J by 5 bases, with 6 bases left in between. There are 13 residues in the CDR3. The CDR3 protein is CASSLRATGELFF. In DNA, the CDR3 is TGTGCCAGCAGCTTACGGGCAACCGGGGAGCTGTTTTTT.

V gene TRBV5-1 combines with J gene TRBJ2-7, with TRBD2 matching 8 bases. Per the germline V gene, CDR1 is SGHRS and CDR2 is YFSETQ. CDR3 length: 15 amino acids. The trim removed 0 bases at V and 7 bases at J, leaving 9 bases unmatched. For the CDR3, the DNA is TGCGCCAGCAGCTTGGAAAGCGGGAGCCCTTGGGAGCAGTACTTC. Translation gives CASSLESGSPWEQYF.

V is TRBV7-2 and J is TRBJ2-7; D remains unclear. Trimming shortened V by 3 bases and J by 0 bases, and 9 bases separated the two germline ends. This CDR3 has 14 residues. Germline assignment: CDR1 SGHTA and CDR2 FQGNSA. CDR3 nucleotides: TGTGCCAGCAGCTTCTACGAGAGCTCCTACGAGCAGTACTTC. Protein: CASSFYESSYEQYF.